These 18 T cell receptor beta chains originate from one sample sequenced in a study of neurological immune-mediated disorders. TCRdb passed the 5' RACE reads through MiXCR, listing each CDR3 protein once. This sample has 25,000 to 30,000 distinct CDR3 sequences, with approximately 22% found just once. The sample taken for sequencing was CD4+ T cells from blood. Receptors were obtained from a man between 50 and 59 years old with HTLV-1-associated myelopathy (HAM/TSP).

There are many counts of this clonotype. The J gene is TRBJ1-4, the V gene TRBV5-1, with D maybe TRBD1 (6 bases). Trimming shortened V by 4 bases and J by 3 bases, and 13 bases separated the two germline ends. The CDR3 loop spans 15 amino acids. Germline V gene data show CDR1 as SGHRS and CDR2 as YFSETQ. CDR3 region: CASSPRGAPNEKLFF. Here the CDR3 DNA reads TGCGCCAGCAGCCCGCGGGGGGCTCCTAATGAAAAACTGTTTTTT.

Details on this clonotype: A single base separates this from a much larger clone, so it may be a read error. The chain couples TRBV5-1 to TRBJ1-3; 7 bases match TRBD1. The CDR3 length is 16 residues. Germline-derived CDR1 and CDR2 are SGHRS and YFSETQ. Trimming removed 3 bases from V and 0 bases from J; junction bases left unmatched: 6. The CDR3: CASSSQGSTSGNTIYF. CDR3 bases: TGCGCCAGCAGCTCACAGGGGTCCACCTCTGGAAACACCATATATTTT.

The J gene is TRBJ2-3, the V gene TRBV4-2; no reliable D call. The V end lost 1 base, the J end lost 4 bases, and 9 bases lay between the germline ends. Germline V lookup: CDR1 LGHNA, CDR2 YNFKEQ. This CDR3 region has 14 residues. CDR3 protein: CASSQVSSSDTQYF. The CDR3 region has the DNA TGTGCCAGCAGCCAAGTCTCGAGCTCAGATACGCAGTATTTT.

This clonotype was detected ten times or more. V is TRBV3-1 and J is TRBJ2-1; 13 positions match TRBD2. Trimming at V came to 4 bases and at J to 10 bases, leaving 4 bases not matched to a gene. This CDR3 region has 14 residues. CDR1 and CDR2 (germline): LGHDT, YNNKEL (reference sequence). The CDR3 region has the DNA TGTGCCAGCAGCCGACTAGCGGGAGGCCAGGAGCAGTTCTTC. This translates into CASSRLAGGQEQFF.

This clonotype was detected only a few times. The chain employs TRBV24-1 and TRBJ2-1, with 9 bases matching TRBD2. V lost 2 bases, J lost 7 bases, and 5 bases stayed unmatched. Germline-derived CDR1 and CDR2 are KGHDR and SFDVKD. This CDR3 comprises 15 residues. This chain's CDR3 is CATSDSAGGRNEQFF. CDR3 sequence (DNA): TGTGCCACCAGTGATTCGGCGGGGGGGCGAAATGAGCAGTTCTTC.

This clonotype showed up many times. The chain combines TRBV12-3 or TRBV12-4 with TRBJ1-1; 7 nucleotides agree with TRBD1. This CDR3 region has 13 residues. Unmatched junction bases numbered 7, after V lost 7 bases and J lost 5 bases. CDR3 residues: CASTSGQRTEAFF. In DNA form, the CDR3 reads TGTGCCAGCACCTCGGGACAGAGGACTGAAGCTTTCTTT.

This clonotype appeared many times. This chain joins TRBV20-1 and TRBJ1-3, with D unresolved. Trimming left V 3 bases short and J 2 bases short, with 11 bases between. This CDR3 has 14 residues. The germline CDR1 and CDR2 sequences are DFQATT and SNEGSKA (reference sequence). The CDR3 coding sequence is TGCAGTGCTAGTCGGCCGGCCACTGGAAACACCATATATTTT. Amino acid sequence: CSASRPATGNTIYF.

At least ten counts were recorded for this clonotype. The chain links TRBV20-1 to TRBJ1-5; D is possibly TRBD1 (6 bases). The CDR3 has 15 residues. The V and J ends lost 1 base and 4 bases respectively, with 14 bases between them. The germline CDR1 and CDR2 sequences are DFQATT and SNEGSKA (reference sequence). The CDR3 nucleotides are TGCAGTGCTAGAGTTATAGGGGGTATTAATCAGCCCCAGCATTTT. Translating it yields CSARVIGGINQPQHF.

The sample holds many counts of this clonotype. The rearrangement uses TRBV20-1 and TRBJ1-2; maybe TRBD1 (5 bases). The germline gives CDR1 DFQATT, CDR2 SNEGSKA (reference sequence). The CDR3 totals 16 residues. The V end was cut by 1 base, the J end by 0 bases, with 15 bases between. In DNA, the CDR3 is TGCAGTGCTAGAGGCTTTCGGGACCAGCCTAACTATGGCTACACCTTC. It encodes CSARGFRDQPNYGYTF.

This chain joins TRBV7-2 and TRBJ1-1, with 8 bases aligning to TRBD1. Germline CDR1 reads SGHTA; CDR2 reads FQGNSA. Trimming cost V 5 bases and J 4 bases; bases outside gene matches: 6. The CDR3 spans 14 residues. The CDR3 sequence is CASSPWTGSTEAFF. CDR3 DNA sequence: TGTGCCAGCAGCCCCTGGACAGGGAGCACTGAAGCTTTCTTT.

Points on this clonotype: This could be a read error, since a much larger clone is one nucleotide away. The V and J genes are TRBV6-2 or TRBV6-3 and TRBJ2-1; 8 bases agree with TRBD1. V shed 6 bases and J 12 bases; nucleotides not matched to a gene: 13. The germline CDR1 and CDR2 sequences are MNHEY and SVGEGT. There are 14 residues in the CDR3. CDR3 sequence: CASSTRNRGRRQFF. The DNA of the CDR3 is TGTGCCAGCAGCACAAGAAACAGGGGGAGGAGGCAGTTCTTC.

This clonotype is a singleton in its sample. The chain links TRBV20-1 to TRBJ1-1; TRBD1 might be the D (5 bases). The length of the CDR3 is 12 residues. Looked up from germline, CDR1 is DFQATT and CDR2 is SNEGSKA (reference sequence). The germline V and J ends were trimmed by 5 bases and 4 bases, with 11 bases remaining between them. The CDR3 sequence is CSAGRVVTEAFF. The DNA for the CDR3 is TGCAGTGCTGGCAGGGTTGTCACTGAAGCTTTCTTT.

This clonotype was counted at least ten times. The chain links TRBV14 to TRBJ1-1, with D unclear. Trimming pared 4 bases from V and 1 base from J, leaving 10 bases between. Germline V lookup: CDR1 SGHDN, CDR2 FVKESK. The CDR3 runs 14 residues. In DNA form, the CDR3 reads TGTGCCAGCAGCCGACTAGGGTCGAACACTGAAGCTTTCTTT. Translation: CASSRLGSNTEAFF.

In its sample, this clonotype was seen many times. The chain uses TRBV20-1 and TRBJ1-2, with D hard to call. Germline CDR1 is DFQATT and CDR2 is SNEGSKA (reference sequence). The CDR3 has 15 residues. The germline V and J ends were trimmed by 2 bases and 12 bases, with 25 bases remaining between them. CDR3 coding DNA: TGCAGTGCTAGAACATTTATCGGTACCCGCGTAGAGAACACCTTC. Its translation: CSARTFIGTRVENTF.

This clonotype was counted many times. The chain carries TRBV5-1 and TRBJ1-1, with 8 bases identical to TRBD1. CDR3 length: 14 amino acids. V trimming: 3 bases; J trimming: 4 bases; junction bases outside the gene matches: 5. CDR1 SGHRS and CDR2 YFSETQ come from the germline V gene. In nucleotides, the CDR3 is TGCGCCAGCAGCTCGGGGGACAGGTCCACTGAAGCTTTCTTT. It yields the protein CASSSGDRSTEAFF.

In its sample, this clonotype was seen many times. In nucleotides, the CDR3 is TGCGCCAGCAGCTCGACGGGACTAGCGGGGCGAGGGTGGACAGATACGCAGTATTTT. Its protein product is CASSSTGLAGRGWTDTQYF. The J gene is TRBJ2-3, the V gene TRBV5-1; 13 positions agree with TRBD2. Trimming cost V 3 bases and J 3 bases; bases outside gene matches: 13. CDR1 and CDR2 from the germline V gene are SGHRS and YFSETQ. This CDR3 contains 19 residues.

This clonotype was found many times. The V and J genes are TRBV3-1 and TRBJ2-5, with 7 bases aligning to TRBD1. CDR1 and CDR2 from the germline V gene are LGHDT and YNNKEL (reference sequence). The CDR3 contains 18 residues. The ends lost 5 bases at V and 3 bases at J; junction bases unmatched: 18. The CDR3 sequence: CASSSGIRLTGLKETQYF. The CDR3 nucleotides are TGTGCCAGCAGCTCGGGGATCCGGTTGACAGGGCTAAAAGAGACCCAGTACTTC.

The sample holds many counts of this clonotype. DNA for the CDR3: TGTGCCAGCAGCCATTTGTCGGGGGATGGCTACACCTTC. Protein: CASSHLSGDGYTF. The rearrangement uses TRBV3-1 and TRBJ1-2; D perhaps matches TRBD1 (5 bases). CDR3 length equals 13 residues. With 3 bases removed from V and 6 bases from J, the gap between germline ends came to 11 bases. Germline values: CDR1 LGHDT, CDR2 YNNKEL (reference sequence).